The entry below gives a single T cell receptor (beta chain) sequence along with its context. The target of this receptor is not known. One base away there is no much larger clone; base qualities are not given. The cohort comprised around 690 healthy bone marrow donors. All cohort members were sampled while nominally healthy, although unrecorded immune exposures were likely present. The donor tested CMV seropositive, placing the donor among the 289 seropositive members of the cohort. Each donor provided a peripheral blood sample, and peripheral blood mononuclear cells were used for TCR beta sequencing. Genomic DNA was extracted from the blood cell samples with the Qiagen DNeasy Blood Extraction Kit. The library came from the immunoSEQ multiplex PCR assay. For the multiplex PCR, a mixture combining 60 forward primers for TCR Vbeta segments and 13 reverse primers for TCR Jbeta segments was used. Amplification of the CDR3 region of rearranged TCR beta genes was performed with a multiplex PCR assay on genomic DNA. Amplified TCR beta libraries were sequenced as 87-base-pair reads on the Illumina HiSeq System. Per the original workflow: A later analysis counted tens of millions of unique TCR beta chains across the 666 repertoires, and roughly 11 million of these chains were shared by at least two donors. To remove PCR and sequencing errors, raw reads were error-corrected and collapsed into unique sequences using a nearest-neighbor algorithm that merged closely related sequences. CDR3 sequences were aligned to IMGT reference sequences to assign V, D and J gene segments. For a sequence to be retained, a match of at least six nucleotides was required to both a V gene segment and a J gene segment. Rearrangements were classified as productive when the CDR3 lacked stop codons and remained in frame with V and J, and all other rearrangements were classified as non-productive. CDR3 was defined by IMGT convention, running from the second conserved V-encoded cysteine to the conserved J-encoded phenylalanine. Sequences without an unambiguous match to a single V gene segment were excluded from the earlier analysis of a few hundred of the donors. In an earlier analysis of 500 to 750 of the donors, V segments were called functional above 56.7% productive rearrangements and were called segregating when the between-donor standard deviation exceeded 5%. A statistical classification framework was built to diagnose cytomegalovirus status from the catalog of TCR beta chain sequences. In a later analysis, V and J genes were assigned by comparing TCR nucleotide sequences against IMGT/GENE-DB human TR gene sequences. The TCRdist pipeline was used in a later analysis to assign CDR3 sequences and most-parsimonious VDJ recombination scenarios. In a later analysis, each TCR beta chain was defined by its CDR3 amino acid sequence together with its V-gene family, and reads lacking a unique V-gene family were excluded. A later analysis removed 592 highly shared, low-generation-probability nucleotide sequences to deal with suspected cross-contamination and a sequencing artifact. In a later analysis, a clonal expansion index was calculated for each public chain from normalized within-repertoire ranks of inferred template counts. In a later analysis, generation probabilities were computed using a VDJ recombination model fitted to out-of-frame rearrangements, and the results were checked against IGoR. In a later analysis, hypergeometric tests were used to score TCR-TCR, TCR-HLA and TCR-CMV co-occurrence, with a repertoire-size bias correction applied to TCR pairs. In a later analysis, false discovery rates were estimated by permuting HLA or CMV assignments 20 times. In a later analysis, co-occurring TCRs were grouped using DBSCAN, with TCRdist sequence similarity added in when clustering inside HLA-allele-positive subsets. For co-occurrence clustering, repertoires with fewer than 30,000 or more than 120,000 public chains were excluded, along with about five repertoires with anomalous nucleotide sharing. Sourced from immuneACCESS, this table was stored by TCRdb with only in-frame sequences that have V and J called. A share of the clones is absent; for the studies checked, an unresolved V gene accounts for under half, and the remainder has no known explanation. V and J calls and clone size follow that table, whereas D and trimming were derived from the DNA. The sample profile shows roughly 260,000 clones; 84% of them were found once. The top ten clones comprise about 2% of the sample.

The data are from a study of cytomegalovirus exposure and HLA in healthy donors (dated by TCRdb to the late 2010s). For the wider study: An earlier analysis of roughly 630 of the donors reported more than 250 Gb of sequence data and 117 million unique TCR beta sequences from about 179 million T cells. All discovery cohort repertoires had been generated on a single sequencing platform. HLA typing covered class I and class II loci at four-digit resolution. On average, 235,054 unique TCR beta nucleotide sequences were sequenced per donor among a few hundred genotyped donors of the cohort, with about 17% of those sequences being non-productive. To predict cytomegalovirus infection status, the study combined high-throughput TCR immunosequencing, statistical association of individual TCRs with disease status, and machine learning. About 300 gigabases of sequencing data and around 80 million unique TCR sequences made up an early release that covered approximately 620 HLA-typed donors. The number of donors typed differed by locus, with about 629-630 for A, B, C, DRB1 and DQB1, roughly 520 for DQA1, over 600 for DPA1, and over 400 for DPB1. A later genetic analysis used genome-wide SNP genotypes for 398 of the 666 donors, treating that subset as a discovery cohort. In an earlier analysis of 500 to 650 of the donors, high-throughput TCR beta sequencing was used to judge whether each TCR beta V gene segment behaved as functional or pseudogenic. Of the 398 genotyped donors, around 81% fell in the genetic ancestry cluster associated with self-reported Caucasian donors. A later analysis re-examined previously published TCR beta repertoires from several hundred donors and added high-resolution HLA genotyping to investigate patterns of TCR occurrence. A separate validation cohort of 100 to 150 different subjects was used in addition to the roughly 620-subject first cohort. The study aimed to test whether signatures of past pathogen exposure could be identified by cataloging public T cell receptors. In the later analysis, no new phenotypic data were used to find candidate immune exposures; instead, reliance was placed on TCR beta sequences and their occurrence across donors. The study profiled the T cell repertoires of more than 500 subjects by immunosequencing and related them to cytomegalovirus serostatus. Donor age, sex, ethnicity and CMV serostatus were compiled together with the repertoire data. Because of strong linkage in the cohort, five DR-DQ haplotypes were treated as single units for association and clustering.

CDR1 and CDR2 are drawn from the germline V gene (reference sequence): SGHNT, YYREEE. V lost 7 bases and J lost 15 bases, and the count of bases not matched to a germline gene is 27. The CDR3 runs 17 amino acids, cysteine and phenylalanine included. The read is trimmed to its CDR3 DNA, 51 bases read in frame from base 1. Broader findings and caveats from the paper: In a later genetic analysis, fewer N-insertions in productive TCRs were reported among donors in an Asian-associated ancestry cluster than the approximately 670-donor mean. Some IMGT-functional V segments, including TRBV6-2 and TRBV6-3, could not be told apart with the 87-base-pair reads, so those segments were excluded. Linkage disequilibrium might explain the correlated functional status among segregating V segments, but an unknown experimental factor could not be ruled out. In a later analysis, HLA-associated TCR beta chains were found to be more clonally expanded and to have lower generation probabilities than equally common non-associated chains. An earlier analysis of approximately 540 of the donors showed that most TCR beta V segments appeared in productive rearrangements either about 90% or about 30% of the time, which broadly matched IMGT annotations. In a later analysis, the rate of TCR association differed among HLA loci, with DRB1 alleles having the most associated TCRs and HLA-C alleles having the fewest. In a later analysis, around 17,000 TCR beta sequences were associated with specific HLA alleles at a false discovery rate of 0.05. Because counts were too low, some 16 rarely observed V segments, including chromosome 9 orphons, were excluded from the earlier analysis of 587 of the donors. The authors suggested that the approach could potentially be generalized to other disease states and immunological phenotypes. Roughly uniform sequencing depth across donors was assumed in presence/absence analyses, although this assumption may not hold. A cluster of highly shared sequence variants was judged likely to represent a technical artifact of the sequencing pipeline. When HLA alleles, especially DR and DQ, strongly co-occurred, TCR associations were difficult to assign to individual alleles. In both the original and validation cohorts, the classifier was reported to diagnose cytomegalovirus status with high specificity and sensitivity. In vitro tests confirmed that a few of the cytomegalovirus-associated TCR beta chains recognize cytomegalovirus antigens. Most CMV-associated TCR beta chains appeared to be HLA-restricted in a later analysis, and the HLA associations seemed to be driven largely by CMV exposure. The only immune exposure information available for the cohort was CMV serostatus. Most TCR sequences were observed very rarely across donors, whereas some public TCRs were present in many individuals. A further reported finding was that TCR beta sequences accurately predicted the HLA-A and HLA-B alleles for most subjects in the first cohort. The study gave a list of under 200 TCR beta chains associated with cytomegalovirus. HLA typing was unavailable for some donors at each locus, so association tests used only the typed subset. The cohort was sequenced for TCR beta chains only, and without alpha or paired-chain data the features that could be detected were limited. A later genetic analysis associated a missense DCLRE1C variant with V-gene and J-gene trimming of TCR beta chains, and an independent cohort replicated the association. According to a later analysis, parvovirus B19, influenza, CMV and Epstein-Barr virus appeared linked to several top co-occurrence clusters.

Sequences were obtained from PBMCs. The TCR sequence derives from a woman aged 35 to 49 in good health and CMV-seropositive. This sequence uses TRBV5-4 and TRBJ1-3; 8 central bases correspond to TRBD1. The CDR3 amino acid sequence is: CASYPAPPGTGWDDGYF. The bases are TGTGCCAGCTACCCTGCCCCCCCCGGGACAGGTTGGGACGATGGATATTTT.